These 10 T cell receptor beta chains originate from one sample sequenced in a study of CD4+ T cells in melanoma. The protocol was immunoSEQ multiplex PCR, while the TCRdb copy is restricted to in-frame clones and leaves out a portion. The table lists about 55,000 clones, more than 60% of them singletons. Sequenced: tumor tissue. The receptors come from a human donor with melanoma.

The chain couples TRBV7-8 to TRBJ2-7, with TRBD2 matching 8 bases. The V segment lost 0 bases and the J segment 2 bases; nucleotides outside the gene matches: 0. Germline CDR1 is SGHVS and CDR2 is FQNEAQ. CDR3 length: 14 amino acids. The DNA for the CDR3 is TGTGCCAGCAGCTTAGCAGCGGGGGCCTACGAGCAGTACTTC. Amino acid sequence: CASSLAAGAYEQYF.

This clone turned up a few times. The chain combines TRBV4-1 with TRBJ1-2; 8 bases agree with TRBD1. The CDR3 has 15 amino acids. J lost 4 bases, V lost 0 bases, and 4 bases had no gene match. Germline V gene sequence: CDR1 MGHRA, CDR2 YSYEKL. The DNA for the CDR3 is TGCGCCAGCAGCCAAGATAGGACAGGGCTCTATGGCTACACCTTC. Its translation: CASSQDRTGLYGYTF.

The gene calls are TRBV19 and TRBJ1-1; perhaps TRBD1 as D (6 bases). Germline V gives CDR1 LNHDA, CDR2 SQIVND (reference sequence). Trimming removed 3 bases at V and 0 bases at J, with 11 bases between. The CDR3 is 15 residues long. CDR3 protein: CASSIQPGVNTEAFF. CDR3 nucleotide sequence: TGTGCCAGTAGTATTCAGCCAGGGGTGAACACTGAAGCTTTCTTT.

This chain joins TRBV27 and TRBJ2-7; D is possibly TRBD1 (6 bases). Trimming stripped 6 bases from V and 2 bases from J, with 17 bases between. Germline V lookup: CDR1 MNHEY, CDR2 SMNVEV (reference sequence). This CDR3 spans 15 amino acids. The CDR3 protein is CASRPPTGSPYEQYF. The CDR3 region has the DNA TGTGCCAGCAGACCACCCACAGGGTCCCCCTACGAGCAGTACTTC.

The genes are TRBV6-5 and TRBJ1-1; no clear D gene. The CDR3 has 14 amino acids. The germline V and J ends were trimmed by 2 bases and 0 bases, with 7 bases remaining between them. Germline assignment: CDR1 MNHEY and CDR2 SVGAGI. The CDR3 nucleotides are TGTGCCAGCAGTTACGGAGGCTTGAACACTGAAGCTTTCTTT. Protein product: CASSYGGLNTEAFF.

The chain is built from TRBV27 and TRBJ1-4; no reliable D call. This CDR3 is 14 amino acids long. Per germline, CDR1 MNHEY and CDR2 SMNVEV (reference sequence). Trimming took off 5 bases at V and 4 bases at J, with 11 bases between the two ends. CDR3 amino acids: CASSLDTNNEKLFF. The CDR3 DNA follows: TGTGCCAGCAGTCTAGACACGAATAATGAAAAACTGTTTTTT.

The chain has TRBV25-1 and TRBJ2-1, with TRBD2 matching over 11 bases. This CDR3 contains 16 residues. CDR1 and CDR2 from the germline V gene are MGHDK and SYGVNS. V lost 5 bases, J lost 3 bases, and 6 bases stayed unmatched. The CDR3 here is CASSPSSGGNYNEQFF. The DNA of the CDR3 is TGTGCCAGCAGTCCTTCTAGCGGGGGGAACTACAATGAGCAGTTCTTC.

This clone was counted once. The rearrangement uses TRBV20-1 and TRBJ2-3; D not certain. This CDR3 spans 11 amino acids. Germline loops: CDR1 DFQATT, CDR2 SNEGSKA (reference sequence). V lost 6 bases and J lost 0, with 4 bases in between. CDR3 sequence reads: CSALSTDTQYF. In DNA form, the CDR3 reads TGCAGTGCCCTGAGCACAGATACGCAGTATTTT.

The chain uses TRBV25-1 and TRBJ2-3, with TRBD1 matching 7 bases. Looked up from germline, CDR1 is MGHDK and CDR2 is SYGVNS. Trimming cost V 8 bases and J 6 bases; bases outside gene matches: 11. The CDR3 is 14 amino acids. CDR3 coding DNA: TGTGCCAGCTCGAGGGACAGCCCTAGGGATACGCAGTATTTT. It encodes CASSRDSPRDTQYF.

The genes are TRBV7-2 and TRBJ2-1; TRBD2 agrees at 11 bases. The ends lost 2 bases at V and 7 bases at J; junction bases unmatched: 13. Germline loops: CDR1 SGHTA, CDR2 FQGNSA. The CDR3 runs to 18 residues. DNA for the CDR3: TGTGCCAGCAGCTTACCGGGGATAGCGGGGGGGCTGGAAAATGAGCAGTTCTTC. It is translated as CASSLPGIAGGLENEQFF.